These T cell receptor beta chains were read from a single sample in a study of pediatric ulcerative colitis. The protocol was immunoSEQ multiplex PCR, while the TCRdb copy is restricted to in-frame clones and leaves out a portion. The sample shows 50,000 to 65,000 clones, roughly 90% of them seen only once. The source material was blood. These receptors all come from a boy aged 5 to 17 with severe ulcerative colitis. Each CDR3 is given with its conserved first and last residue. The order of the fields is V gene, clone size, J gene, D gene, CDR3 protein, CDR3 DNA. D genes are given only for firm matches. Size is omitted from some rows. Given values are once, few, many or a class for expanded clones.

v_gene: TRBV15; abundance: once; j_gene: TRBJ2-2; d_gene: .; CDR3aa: CATSRDLGPGELFF; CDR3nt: TGTGCCACCAGCAGAGATCTCGGGCCCGGGGAGCTGTTTTTT
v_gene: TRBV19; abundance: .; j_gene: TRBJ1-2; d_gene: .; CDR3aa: CASSALTEFYGYTF; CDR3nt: TGTGCCAGTAGTGCGCTGACCGAATTCTATGGCTACACCTTC
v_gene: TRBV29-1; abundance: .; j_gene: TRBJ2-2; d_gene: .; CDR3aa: CSVDEGHTGELFF; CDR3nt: TGCAGCGTTGATGAAGGGCACACCGGGGAGCTGTTTTTT
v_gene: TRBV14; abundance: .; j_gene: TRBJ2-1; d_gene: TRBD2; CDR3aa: CASSNSGSSSYNEQFF; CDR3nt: TGTGCCAGCAGCAATAGCGGGAGCTCCTCCTACAATGAGCAGTTCTTC
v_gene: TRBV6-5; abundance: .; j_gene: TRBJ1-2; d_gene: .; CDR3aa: CASSYRRQDYGYTF; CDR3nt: TGTGCCAGCAGTTACCGTAGGCAGGACTATGGCTACACCTTC
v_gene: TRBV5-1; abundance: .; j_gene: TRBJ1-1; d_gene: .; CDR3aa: CASSFGGGTEAFF; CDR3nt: TGCGCCAGCAGTTTCGGGGGCGGCACTGAAGCTTTCTTT
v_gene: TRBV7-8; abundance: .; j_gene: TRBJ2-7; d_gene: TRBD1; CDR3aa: CASSLVRDRGAEQYF; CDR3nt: TGTGCCAGCAGCTTAGTCAGGGACAGGGGCGCCGAGCAGTACTTC
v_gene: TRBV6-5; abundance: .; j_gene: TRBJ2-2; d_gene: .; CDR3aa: CASSYSSGAGTGELFF; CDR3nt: TGTGCCAGCAGTTACTCATCGGGGGCAGGGACCGGGGAGCTGTTTTTT
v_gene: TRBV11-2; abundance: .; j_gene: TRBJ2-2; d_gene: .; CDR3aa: CASSLGLDTGELFF; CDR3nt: TGTGCCAGCAGCTTAGGGCTTGACACCGGGGAGCTGTTTTTT
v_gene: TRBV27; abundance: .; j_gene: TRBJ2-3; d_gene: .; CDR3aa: CASSPLYGTDTQYF; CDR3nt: TGTGCCAGCAGTCCTCTCTACGGGACAGATACGCAGTATTTT
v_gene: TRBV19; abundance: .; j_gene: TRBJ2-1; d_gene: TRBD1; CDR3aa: CASSIDRGRNEQFF; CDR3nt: TGTGCCAGTAGTATCGACAGGGGTCGAAATGAGCAGTTCTTC
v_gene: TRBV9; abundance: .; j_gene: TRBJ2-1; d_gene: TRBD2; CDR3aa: CASSGTSDPYNEQFF; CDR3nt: TGTGCCAGCAGCGGCACTAGCGACCCCTACAATGAGCAGTTCTTC
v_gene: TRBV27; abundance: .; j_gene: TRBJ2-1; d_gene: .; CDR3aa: CASGFPPLGYNEQFF; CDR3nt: TGTGCCAGCGGGTTTCCACCACTGGGTTACAATGAGCAGTTCTTC
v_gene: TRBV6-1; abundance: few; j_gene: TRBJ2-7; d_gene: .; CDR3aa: CASSVGTYEQYF; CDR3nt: TGTGCCAGCAGTGTGGGGACCTACGAGCAGTACTTC
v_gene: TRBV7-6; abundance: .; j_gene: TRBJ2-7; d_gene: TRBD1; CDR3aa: CASSPGTGIYEQYF; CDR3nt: TGTGCCAGCAGCCCCGGGACAGGGATCTACGAGCAGTACTTC
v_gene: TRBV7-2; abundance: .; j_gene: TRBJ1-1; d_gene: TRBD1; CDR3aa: CASTSYGDRNTEAFF; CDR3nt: TGTGCCAGCACCTCCTACGGGGACAGGAACACTGAAGCTTTCTTT
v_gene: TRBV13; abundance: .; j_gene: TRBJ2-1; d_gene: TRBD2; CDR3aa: CASSLEASGSYNEQFF; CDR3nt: TGTGCCAGCAGCTTAGAGGCTAGCGGGAGCTACAATGAGCAGTTCTTC
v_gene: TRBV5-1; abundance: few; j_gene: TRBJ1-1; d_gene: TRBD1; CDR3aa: CASSRTGGMNTEAFF; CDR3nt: TGCGCCAGCAGCCGGACAGGGGGCATGAACACTGAAGCTTTCTTT
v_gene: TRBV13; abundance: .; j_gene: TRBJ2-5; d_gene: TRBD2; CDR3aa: CASSLIDSGRSETQYF; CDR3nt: TGTGCCAGCAGCTTAATCGATAGCGGGAGATCGGAGACCCAGTACTTC
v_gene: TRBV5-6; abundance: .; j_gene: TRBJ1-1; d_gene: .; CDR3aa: CASSLVRMGEAFF; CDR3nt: TGTGCCAGCAGCTTGGTACGAATGGGTGAAGCTTTCTTT
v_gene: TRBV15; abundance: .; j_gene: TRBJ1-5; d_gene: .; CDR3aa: CATSSTRSDQPQHF; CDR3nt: TGTGCCACCAGCAGTACACGCAGCGATCAGCCCCAGCATTTT
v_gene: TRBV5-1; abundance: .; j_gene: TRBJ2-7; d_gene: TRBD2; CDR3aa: CASSPLAGSSYEQYF; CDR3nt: TGCGCCAGCAGCCCGCTAGCGGGCTCCTCCTACGAGCAGTACTTC